This T cell receptor beta chain originates from a study of human T cells and chemical hapten exposure. This clonotype showed up just a few times. The time point here: pre-sensitization, week 0. The treatment was: therapeutic diphenylcyclopropenone sensitization with weekly scalp DPC. Unfractionated whole blood yielded the extracted total RNA. Individual cDNA molecules (in the library) carried attached unique molecular identifiers. Using its own MiXCR run on the RACE reads, TCRdb lists one record per CDR3 protein. The sample shows tens of thousands of distinct CDR3 sequences, 9.5% to 10% of them seen only once. Germline V CDR1 and CDR2: SGHRS, YFSETQ. With 2 bases removed from V and 3 bases from J, the gap between germline ends came to 7 bases. This CDR3 contains 13 residues.

The chain combines TRBV5-1 with TRBJ2-3, with D possibly being TRBD1 (5 bases). The material was whole blood, obtained in connection with sensitization to the hapten diphenylcyclopropenone (DPC). This sequence originates from a woman aged 25 to 45 with alopecia areata. Some clones in this sample may be carry-over from other donors' samples. The CDR3 loop reads CASSLQATDTQYF. As DNA, the CDR3 is TGCGCCAGCAGCTTACAGGCTACAGATACGCAGTATTTT.